The next 28 T cell receptor beta chains were all read from a single sample in a study of cytomegalovirus exposure and HLA in healthy donors. A multiplex PCR was run with 60 Vbeta primers and 13 Jbeta primers. Clones were sequenced by immunoSEQ multiplex PCR, and TCRdb holds only the in-frame ones, with some missing. The sample has roughly 130,000 clones, less than 85% seen once. Sequenced input: PBMCs. The source is a man between 35 and 55 years old in good health and CMV-seronegative.

J is TRBJ2-2 and V is TRBV5-4; TRBD1 is a possible D gene (6 bases). The CDR3 covers 16 residues. Germline V gives CDR1 SGHNT, CDR2 YYREEE (reference sequence). V was pared by 1 base and J by 1 base, with 11 bases between. CDR3 amino acids: CASSLIETGNTGELFF. DNA for the CDR3: TGTGCCAGCAGCTTGATTGAGACAGGGAACACCGGGGAGCTGTTTTTT.

The V call is TRBV5-4, the J call TRBJ1-2, with 8 bases lining up with TRBD1. The CDR3 extends over 16 amino acids. Germline CDR1 reads SGHNT; CDR2 reads YYREEE (reference sequence). Trimming removed 0 bases from V and 4 bases from J; junction bases left unmatched: 8. CDR3 sequence reads: CASSLEGQATFYGYTF. The CDR3 DNA is TGTGCCAGCAGCTTGGAGGGACAGGCCACCTTCTATGGCTACACCTTC.

The chain recombines TRBV6-1 with TRBJ2-2, with TRBD2 identical over 11 bases. Germline V gene data show CDR1 as MNHNS and CDR2 as SASEGT. The ends lost 4 bases at V and 1 base at J; junction bases unmatched: 8. The CDR3 covers 18 residues. Here the CDR3 reads CASSGVRGTSGNTGELFF. The CDR3 region has the DNA TGTGCCAGCAGTGGGGTTCGGGGGACTAGCGGGAACACCGGGGAGCTGTTTTTT.

The chain employs TRBV6-1 and TRBJ1-2; 8 nucleotides align to TRBD1. The CDR3 extends over 13 amino acids. Germline V gene data show CDR1 as MNHNS and CDR2 as SASEGT. Trimming cost V 5 bases and J 2 bases; bases outside gene matches: 1. CDR3 coding DNA: TGTGCCAGCAGTCGGACAGGGAACTATGGCTACACCTTC. This translates into CASSRTGNYGYTF.

This sequence joins TRBV5-5 and TRBJ2-2; D possibly corresponds to TRBD2 (5 bases). This CDR3 is 15 amino acids long. The V end was cut by 4 bases, the J end by 6 bases, with 16 bases between. Looked up from germline, CDR1 is SGHKS and CDR2 is YYEKEE (reference sequence). The CDR3 protein is CASSTRPMEAGELFF. CDR3 coding DNA: TGTGCCAGCAGCACCAGGCCAATGGAGGCCGGGGAGCTGTTTTTT.

The chain links TRBV6-1 to TRBJ1-6; D unclear. V was shortened by 7 bases and J by 0 bases, with 7 bases between the two germline ends. The CDR3 has 14 amino acids. CDR1 is MNHNS, CDR2 SASEGT, per germline. CDR3 sequence: CASMRDSYNSPLHF. Here the CDR3 DNA reads TGTGCCAGCATGCGGGACTCCTATAATTCACCCCTCCACTTT.

The V gene is TRBV10-3, the J gene TRBJ2-7, with D possibly TRBD2 on 6 matching bases. Per germline, CDR1 ENHRY and CDR2 SYGVKD. V lost 2 bases and J 1 base, leaving 18 bases between the germline ends. The CDR3 spans 17 residues. CDR3 coding DNA: TGTGCCATCAGTGAGGGGGCGGCTGCGGGGAGGTCCTACGAGCAGTACTTC. It specifies CAISEGAAAGRSYEQYF.

This clone was observed a handful of times. V gene TRBV28 combines with J gene TRBJ2-3, with 8 bases that match TRBD1. After removal of 2 bases from V and 4 bases from J, the junction contained 5 bases not matched to a gene. Germline loops: CDR1 MDHEN, CDR2 SYDVKM. The CDR3 consists of 15 residues. The CDR3 nucleotides are TGTGCCAGCAGTTTACGGGCAGGGGGCGCAGATACGCAGTATTTT. Protein: CASSLRAGGADTQYF.

V is TRBV7-2 and J is TRBJ1-5, with D perhaps matching TRBD1 (5 bases). Germline CDR1 SGHTA, CDR2 FQGNSA. V was trimmed by 2 bases and J by 5 bases, leaving 10 bases between them. This CDR3 has 14 residues. CDR3 protein: CASSLLGADQPQHF. CDR3 sequence (DNA): TGTGCCAGCAGCTTACTAGGGGCAGATCAGCCCCAGCATTTT. The full variable domain, completed using reference TRBV7-2 and TRBJ1-5, is GAGVSQSPSNKVTEKGKDVELRCDPISGHTALYWYRQSLGQGLEFLIYFQGNSAPDKSGLPSDRFSAERTGGSVSTLTIQRTQQEDSAVYLCASSLLGADQPQHFGDGTRLSIL.

The gene calls are TRBV7-9 and TRBJ2-7; 7 nucleotides align to TRBD1. Germline V lookup: CDR1 SEHNR, CDR2 FQNEAQ (reference sequence). This CDR3 is built from 14 residues. V lost 4 bases, J lost 7 bases, and 10 bases stayed unmatched. CDR3 coding DNA: TGTGCCAGCAGCTACGACAGGGCAAATGAAGAGCAGTACTTC. This encodes CASSYDRANEEQYF.

The chain employs TRBV30 and TRBJ1-4, with unresolved D. Trimming left V 2 bases short and J 1 base short, with 8 bases between. CDR1 and CDR2 from the germline V gene are GTSNPN and SVGIG (reference sequence). CDR3 length: 14 amino acids. The CDR3 loop reads CAWSRDLTNEKLFF. In DNA, the CDR3 is TGTGCCTGGAGTCGGGATTTAACTAATGAAAAACTGTTTTTT. Variable domain in full (rest from reference TRBV30 and TRBJ1-4): SQTIHQWPATLVQPVGSPLSLECTVEGTSNPNLYWYRQAAGRGLQLLFYSVGIGQISSEVPQNLSASRPQDRQFILSSKKLLLSDSGFYLCAWSRDLTNEKLFFGSGTQLSVL.

As DNA, the CDR3 is TGTGCCAGCAGCTTAGGACAGGGATATCAGCCCCAGCATTTT. Translated, it gives CASSLGQGYQPQHF. The V gene is TRBV7-9, the J gene TRBJ1-5; 7 nucleotides align to TRBD1. Germline lookup yields CDR1 SEHNR and CDR2 FQNEAQ (reference sequence). CDR3 length: 14 amino acids. Trimming removed 1 base from V and 5 bases from J; junction bases left unmatched: 2.

This clone was observed a few times. The chain joins TRBV2 to TRBJ2-7; the D gene is possibly TRBD2 (5 bases). Germline loops: CDR1 SNHLY, CDR2 FYNNEI. This CDR3 region has 13 residues. Trimming left V 6 bases short and J 2 bases short, with 11 bases between. The CDR3 here is CASSGMPAYEQYF. Here the CDR3 DNA reads TGTGCCAGCAGCGGGATGCCCGCCTACGAGCAGTACTTC.

The CDR3 region is CSVAPYLPPGELFF. CDR3 sequence (DNA): TGCAGCGTTGCCCCTTATCTCCCCCCCGGGGAGCTGTTTTTT. The chain uses TRBV29-1 and TRBJ2-2; D gene ambiguous. Germline-derived CDR1 and CDR2 are SQVTM and ANQGSEA. CDR3 length equals 14 residues. The V gene lost 4 bases and the J gene lost 6 bases, with 15 bases spanning the gap.

The chain has TRBV9 and TRBJ2-5; D possibly corresponds to TRBD1 (5 bases). The CDR3 is made up of 14 amino acids. The V and J ends lost 0 bases and 5 bases respectively, with 11 bases between them. Germline CDR1 is SGDLS and CDR2 is YYNGEE. The CDR3 bases are TGTGCCAGCAGCGTAGACTCAGGGATGGAGACCCAGTACTTC. Translating gives CASSVDSGMETQYF.

Here the CDR3 DNA reads TGTGCCAGCAGCTTGGGATTTAGTCAGCCCCAGCATTTT. This sequence encodes CASSLGFSQPQHF. The chain is built from TRBV5-4 and TRBJ1-5; D gene ambiguous. Germline V gene sequence: CDR1 SGHNT, CDR2 YYREEE (reference sequence). Trimming shortened V by 0 bases and J by 6 bases, and 7 bases separated the two germline ends. The CDR3 is 13 amino acids.

This chain connects TRBV2 to TRBJ1-5; 11 nucleotides agree with TRBD1. Germline values: CDR1 SNHLY, CDR2 FYNNEI. Trimming took 6 bases from V and 6 from J; bases not matched to a gene: 4. CDR3 length: 14 amino acids. CDR3: CASSTGTGGQPQHF. The CDR3 DNA follows: TGTGCCAGCAGCACCGGGACAGGGGGTCAGCCCCAGCATTTT.

The chain links TRBV4-1 to TRBJ1-5; D is perhaps TRBD1 (5 bases). This CDR3 is 16 amino acids long. The V and J ends lost 4 bases and 2 bases respectively, with 15 bases between them. Germline CDR1 is MGHRA and CDR2 is YSYEKL. The CDR3 nucleotides are TGCGCCAGCAGCCCTGACAGCCTAGGGGGCAATCAGCCCCAGCATTTT. Encoded protein: CASSPDSLGGNQPQHF.

The chain carries TRBV30 and TRBJ2-5; D perhaps matches TRBD2 (6 bases). Trimming shortened V by 5 bases and J by 7 bases, and 17 bases separated the two germline ends. CDR1 and CDR2 from the germline V gene are GTSNPN and SVGIG (reference sequence). The CDR3 has 13 amino acids. Here the CDR3 DNA reads TGTGCCTGGCTACGATCCCAGGGAGGGACCCAGTACTTC. Translating gives CAWLRSQGGTQYF.

The CDR3 is CASSPTGSTDTQYF. Written as DNA, the CDR3 is TGTGCCAGCAGCCCAACAGGGTCGACAGATACGCAGTATTTT. This chain connects TRBV4-2 to TRBJ2-3; tentatively, D is TRBD1 (6 bases). Trimming removed 4 bases from V and 3 bases from J, with 11 bases in between. The CDR3 consists of 14 residues. CDR1 is LGHNA, CDR2 YNFKEQ, per germline.

This clone has a single count. The chain is built from TRBV28 and TRBJ1-4, with 8 bases aligning to TRBD1. This CDR3 region has 18 residues. J gave up 4 bases and V 1 base, and 11 bases lay outside the gene matches. Germline CDR1 MDHEN, CDR2 SYDVKM. This CDR3 is CASSLFATGTGFNEKLFF. CDR3 bases: TGTGCCAGCAGTTTATTCGCTACCGGGACAGGATTTAATGAAAAACTGTTTTTT.

The chain carries TRBV7-9 and TRBJ1-2; possibly TRBD1 for D (5 bases). The CDR3 sequence is 14 residues long. V was trimmed by 4 bases and J by 5 bases, leaving 14 bases between them. CDR1 is SEHNR and CDR2 is FQNEAQ in the germline V gene (reference sequence). The CDR3 DNA reads TGTGCCAGCAGCTCGCCCACAGGCATATATGGCTACACCTTC. Its protein is CASSSPTGIYGYTF.

Concerning this clone: The junction departs from the called germline gene at one end, perhaps through a read error. The rearrangement links TRBV6-4 to TRBJ2-3, with 13 positions matching TRBD2. CDR1 and CDR2 from the germline V gene are MRHNA and SNTAGT. The CDR3 extends over 17 amino acids. Here the CDR3 reads CTSSDTPGLAGSDTQYF. CDR3 in DNA: TGTACCAGCAGTGACACACCGGGACTAGCGGGATCAGATACGCAGTATTTT.

The chain uses TRBV27 and TRBJ1-2; D not resolved. V gave up 5 bases and J gave up 4 bases, with 11 bases separating them. The CDR3 has 13 residues. CDR1 is MNHEY and CDR2 is SMNVEV in the germline V gene (reference sequence). The CDR3 protein is CASSRRESYGYTF. Here the CDR3 DNA reads TGTGCCAGCAGTCGTAGGGAGAGCTATGGCTACACCTTC.

V and J are TRBV28 and TRBJ1-3; D remains ambiguous. The germline V gene has CDR1 MDHEN and CDR2 SYDVKM. The germline V and J ends were trimmed by 6 bases and 0 bases, with 12 bases remaining between them. The CDR3 totals 15 residues. The chain's CDR3 is CASRQSGRSGNTIYF. CDR3 DNA sequence: TGTGCCAGCAGACAATCAGGTCGCTCTGGAAACACCATATATTTT. Complete variable domain (other parts from reference TRBV28 and TRBJ1-3): DVKVTQSSRYLVKRTGEKVFLECVQDMDHENMFWYRQDPGLGLRLIYFSYDVKMKEKGDIPEGYSVSREKKERFSLILESASTNQTSMYLCASRQSGRSGNTIYFGEGSWLTVV.

The chain joins TRBV6-4 to TRBJ2-1; TRBD2 agrees at 8 bases. Per the germline V gene, CDR1 is MRHNA and CDR2 is SNTAGT. The trim removed 4 bases at V and 12 bases at J, leaving 17 bases unmatched. The CDR3 spans 16 residues. CDR3 in amino acids: CASSAQTSVSSVGQFF. The CDR3 region has the DNA TGTGCCAGCAGTGCCCAGACTAGCGTCTCCTCCGTAGGGCAGTTCTTC.

The chain joins TRBV10-3 to TRBJ2-5; 8 nucleotides align to TRBD1. Germline-derived CDR1 and CDR2 are ENHRY and SYGVKD. The CDR3 is made up of 13 amino acids. V trimming: 8 bases; J trimming: 1 base; junction bases outside the gene matches: 3. The CDR3 DNA sequence: TGTGCCATCGGAGGACAGGGCCAAGAGACCCAGTACTTC. This gives the protein CAIGGQGQETQYF.

The CDR3 nucleotides read TGTGCCACTACGGGACTCGTATACAATGAGCAGTTCTTC. Translated, it gives CATTGLVYNEQFF. The rearrangement uses TRBV6-6 and TRBJ2-1, with a weak D call TRBD2 (6 bases). V dropped 10 bases and J dropped 4 bases, with 14 bases sitting between them. CDR3 length equals 13 residues. The germline V gene has CDR1 MNHNY and CDR2 SVGAGI (reference sequence).